The 29 T cell receptor beta chains given below trace back to one sample, sequenced in a study of T cell repertoires in cytomegalovirus infection. TCRdb reanalysed the reads using MiXCR and keeps one entry per CDR3 protein. The data show some 940,000 distinct CDR3 sequences, 31% seen once. Antigens for these TCRs are unknown. Material: cultured CD8+ T cells from PBMCs, obtained from culture after CMV antigen stimulation. The receptors stem from a human donor in good health (CMV status not recorded). Some clones in this sample may be carry-over from other donors' samples.

This clonotype appeared a few times. The chain uses TRBV9 and TRBJ2-3; D may be TRBD2 (5 bases). Trimming shortened V by 1 base and J by 2 bases, and 14 bases separated the two germline ends. Per germline, CDR1 SGDLS and CDR2 YYNGEE. The CDR3 length is 16 residues. The CDR3 region is CASSVFPGENTDTQYF. The CDR3 DNA reads TGTGCCAGCAGCGTATTCCCCGGGGAAAACACAGATACGCAGTATTTT.

The chain carries TRBV19 and TRBJ1-6; D unresolved. V lost 3 bases, J lost 3 bases, and 15 bases lay in between. The germline V gene encodes CDR1 LNHDA and CDR2 SQIVND (reference sequence). This CDR3 is 17 amino acids long. In DNA, the CDR3 is TGTGCCAGTAGTATCCTCCCGGCGGATCGCTATAATTCACCCCTCCACTTT. Translation gives CASSILPADRYNSPLHF.

The chain recombines TRBV7-4 with TRBJ1-2; tentative D call: TRBD1 (5 bases). The germline CDR1 and CDR2 sequences are SGHVT and SQSDAQ. CDR3 size: 12 residues. Written as DNA, the CDR3 is TGTACCACCACTCAAGGGGCGCTTGGCTACACCTTC. Its translation: CTTTQGALGYTF.

Ten or more counts support this clonotype. An end of the junction differs from the germline gene, which may be a read error. The chain links TRBV7-7 to TRBJ2-2; 8 positions agree with TRBD1. Germline loops: CDR1 SSHAT, CDR2 FNYEAQ (reference sequence). The CDR3 is made up of 16 amino acids. CDR3 DNA sequence: TGTGCTAGCAGCTCCAGGACAGGGCCGAACACCGGGGAGCTGTTTTTT. This sequence encodes CASSSRTGPNTGELFF. Drawing the rest from reference TRBV7-7 and TRBJ2-2, the complete variable domain is GAGVSQSPRYKVTKRGQDVTLRCDPISSHATLYWYQQALGQGPEFLTYFNYEAQPDKSGLPSDRFSAERPEGSISTLTIQRTEQRDSAMYRCASSSRTGPNTGELFFGEGSRLTVL.

This clonotype was detected a few times. This chain connects TRBV5-1 to TRBJ2-1; weak D call: TRBD2 (6 bases). CDR1 and CDR2 from the germline V gene are SGHRS and YFSETQ. The V end was cut by 3 bases, the J end by 4 bases, with 14 bases between. The CDR3 is made up of 15 amino acids. The CDR3 coding sequence is TGCGCCAGCAGCTCAGGCGGGATTCCTTACAATGAGCAGTTCTTC. Residues: CASSSGGIPYNEQFF.

With respect to this clonotype: One base away lies a much larger clone, so this may be a sequencing read error. The rearrangement joins TRBV6-8 to TRBJ2-6; a weak D match, TRBD1 (5 bases). From germline, CDR1 is MNHGY and CDR2 SAAAGT. The length of the CDR3 is 17 residues. For the CDR3, the DNA is TGTGCCAGCAGTTATCGAGGAGAAGGCTCTGGGGCCGACGTCCTGACTTTC. This translates into CASSYRGEGSGADVLTF.

This clonotype has just a few counts. The chain is built from TRBV12-3 or TRBV12-4 and TRBJ1-2, with D perhaps matching TRBD1 (6 bases). Trimming shortened V by 6 bases and J by 2 bases, and 16 bases separated the two germline ends. The CDR3 totals 15 residues. The CDR3 here is CASSVSDSLNYGYTF. CDR3 bases: TGTGCCAGCAGCGTTTCGGACAGTCTCAACTATGGCTACACCTTC.

About this clonotype: This may come from a read error, since a much larger clone is one base off. The chain combines TRBV4-1 with TRBJ2-7; D might be TRBD1 (6 bases). The CDR3 totals 15 residues. Germline V lookup: CDR1 MGHRA, CDR2 YSYEKL. CDR3 loop: CASSQGDTLTYVQYF. CDR3 bases: TGCGCCAGCAGCCAAGGGGACACCCTAACCTACGTGCAGTACTTC.

The chain couples TRBV7-9 to TRBJ2-7, with D tentatively TRBD1 (6 bases). The CDR3 loop spans 14 amino acids. From germline, CDR1 is SEHNR and CDR2 FQNEAQ (reference sequence). Between the trimmed V and J ends, which lost 4 bases and 2 bases, there was a span of 12 bases. The CDR3 sequence is CASSSDSATYEQYV. Written as DNA, the CDR3 is TGTGCCAGCAGCTCGGACAGCGCGACCTACGAGCAGTACGTC.

This clonotype was counted ten times or more. The J gene is TRBJ2-2, the V gene TRBV7-8, with unresolved D. In germline, CDR1 is SGHVS, CDR2 FQNEAQ. The CDR3 has 11 amino acids. The V and J ends lost 3 bases and 9 bases respectively, with 5 bases between them. CDR3 protein: CASSFGRELFF. The CDR3 region has the DNA TGTGCCAGCAGCTTTGGCAGGGAGCTGTTTTTT. Together with reference TRBV7-8 and TRBJ2-2, the CDR3 gives the full variable domain: GAGVSQSPRYKVAKRGQDVALRCDPISGHVSLFWYQQALGQGPEFLTYFQNEAQLDKSGLPSDRFFAERPEGSVSTLKIQRTQQEDSAVYLCASSFGRELFFGEGSRLTVL.

The V and J genes are TRBV3-1 and TRBJ2-2; D unresolved. The CDR3 loop spans 15 amino acids. Trimming took off 3 bases at V and 1 base at J, with 9 bases between the two ends. The germline CDR1 and CDR2 sequences are LGHDT and YNNKEL (reference sequence). CDR3 in DNA: TGTGCCAGCAGCCAGCATAGGGAGAACACCGGGGAGCTGTTTTTT. This encodes CASSQHRENTGELFF.

The chain is built from TRBV9 and TRBJ2-3; 10 bases map to TRBD2. The CDR3 runs to 16 residues. The germline CDR1 and CDR2 sequences are SGDLS and YYNGEE. V gave up 6 bases and J gave up 0 bases; unmatched junction bases: 7. CDR3 in DNA: TGTGCCAGCATGAGAGGTAGCGGGGGGAGCACAGATACGCAGTATTTT. Amino acids: CASMRGSGGSTDTQYF.

V and J are TRBV4-1 and TRBJ2-7, with 7 bases identical to TRBD1. Losses at the gene ends were 0 bases for V and 5 bases for J; bases not matched to a gene: 10. The CDR3 sequence is 16 residues long. CDR1 and CDR2 (germline): MGHRA, YSYEKL. CDR3 nucleotides: TGCGCCAGCAGCCAAGATTTGGCAGGGGGAATCAACGAGCAGTACTTC. Its translation: CASSQDLAGGINEQYF.

This clonotype was seen more than once but under ten times. The rearrangement links TRBV7-6 to TRBJ2-1; maybe TRBD1 (6 bases). V lost 2 bases and J 8 bases, leaving 13 bases between the germline ends. The CDR3 extends over 14 amino acids. Germline CDR1 SGHVS, CDR2 FNYEAQ. CDR3 in amino acids: CASSLYRSGDEQFF. In DNA form, the CDR3 reads TGTGCCAGCAGCTTATACCGATCAGGGGATGAGCAGTTCTTC.

This clonotype was counted only a few times. A read error may produce the germline difference seen at one junction end. The chain links TRBV28 to TRBJ1-2; D is perhaps TRBD1 (6 bases). The CDR3 is made up of 11 amino acids. Germline loops: CDR1 MDHEN, CDR2 SYDVKM. CDR3 nucleotides: TGTGCCAGCAGAGGTCACCGAACAGGGTCCTTC. Protein product: CASRGHRTGSF.

This clonotype was counted ten times or more. The chain uses TRBV7-2 and TRBJ1-5; no definite D call. The CDR3 loop spans 14 amino acids. The V gene lost 3 bases and the J gene lost 3 bases, with 9 bases spanning the gap. Looked up from germline, CDR1 is SGHTA and CDR2 is FQGNSA. Here the CDR3 DNA reads TGTGCCAGCAGCTTCTTGACGGTCAATCAGCCCCAGCATTTT. It specifies CASSFLTVNQPQHF.

This clonotype was recorded many times. This chain connects TRBV19 to TRBJ1-5; tentatively, D is TRBD1 (6 bases). Per germline, CDR1 LNHDA and CDR2 SQIVND (reference sequence). Trimming left V 5 bases short and J 9 bases short, with 17 bases between. CDR3 length: 14 residues. The CDR3 loop is CASSPRQALGPQHF. For the CDR3, the DNA is TGTGCCAGTAGTCCCAGACAGGCCCTCGGGCCCCAGCATTTT.

In this sample, this clonotype turned up many times. The rearrangement uses TRBV7-2 and TRBJ1-1; D ambiguous. CDR3 length equals 14 residues. V was trimmed by 5 bases and J by 1 base, leaving 11 bases between them. The V gene's germline CDR1 is SGHTA and CDR2 FQGNSA. The CDR3 sequence: CASSPGRQNTEAFF. The CDR3 coding sequence is TGTGCCAGCAGCCCCGGACGGCAGAACACTGAAGCTTTCTTT.

This rearrangement joins TRBV7-9 to TRBJ2-1, with 10 positions matching TRBD2. Germline loops: CDR1 SEHNR, CDR2 FQNEAQ (reference sequence). V shed 5 bases and J 8 bases; nucleotides not matched to a gene: 12. CDR3 length: 16 amino acids. The CDR3 spells CASSGWGLAGVDEQFF. As DNA, the CDR3 is TGTGCCAGCAGCGGTTGGGGGCTAGCGGGGGTCGATGAGCAGTTCTTC.

This clonotype was detected many times. This chain links TRBV6-1 with TRBJ2-1; no clear D. V dropped 4 bases and J dropped 3 bases, with 13 bases sitting between them. The CDR3 runs to 15 residues. The germline CDR1 and CDR2 sequences are MNHNS and SASEGT. Here the CDR3 DNA reads TGTGCCAGCAGTGGGAGAGGTGGCGTCTACAATGAGCAGTTCTTC. Translation gives CASSGRGGVYNEQFF.

Many counts were recorded for this clonotype. This rearrangement joins TRBV2 to TRBJ2-2; 16 bases align to TRBD2. Germline V gives CDR1 SNHLY, CDR2 FYNNEI. This CDR3 comprises 18 residues. Trimming at V came to 6 bases and at J to 3 bases, leaving 7 bases not matched to a gene. The CDR3 is CASRGLAGGLHYTGELFF. The CDR3, as DNA: TGTGCCAGCAGGGGACTAGCGGGGGGGCTCCACTACACCGGGGAGCTGTTTTTT.

The sample holds a few counts of this clonotype. The chain employs TRBV7-8 and TRBJ2-5, with D unclear. V gave up 3 bases and J gave up 5 bases, with 16 bases separating them. The length of the CDR3 is 15 residues. Germline CDR1 reads SGHVS; CDR2 reads FQNEAQ. Here the CDR3 reads CASSFRLATRETQYF. The CDR3 nucleotides read TGTGCCAGCAGCTTCCGACTGGCGACGAGGGAGACCCAGTACTTC.

This clonotype was observed a handful of times. The rearrangement links TRBV7-9 to TRBJ2-3; 8 nucleotides line up with TRBD1. The V gene's germline CDR1 is SEHNR and CDR2 FQNEAQ (reference sequence). The V gene end was trimmed by 0 bases and the J gene end by 3 bases; junction bases not matched to a gene: 14. CDR3 length: 19 residues. For the CDR3, the DNA is TGTGCCAGCAGCTTAGCCAGGGGGCGCGAAGGTGTATGGACAGATACGCAGTATTTT. Translating it yields CASSLARGREGVWTDTQYF.

Here the CDR3 reads CATSDGWDRGSEAFF. CDR3 DNA sequence: TGTGCCACCAGTGATGGATGGGACAGGGGGAGTGAAGCTTTCTTT. J is TRBJ1-1 and V is TRBV24-1, with 11 bases aligning to TRBD1. The CDR3 has 15 amino acids. The germline V gene has CDR1 KGHDR and CDR2 SFDVKD. V shed 3 bases, J shed 7 bases, and the junction held 6 bases outside the gene matches.

CDR3 nucleotide sequence: TGTGCCAGCAGCCTTCTCCCGGGACTCCAAAAACTGTTTTTT. The encoded protein is CASSLLPGLQKLFF. The chain joins TRBV7-9 to TRBJ1-4, with D possibly matching TRBD1 (5 bases). CDR1 SEHNR and CDR2 FQNEAQ come from the germline V gene (reference sequence). This CDR3 is built from 14 residues. V lost 5 bases, J lost 9 bases, and 16 bases lay in between. The whole variable domain, remainder taken from reference TRBV7-9 and TRBJ1-4, is DTGVSQNPRHKITKRGQNVTFRCDPISEHNRLYWYRQTLGQGPEFLTYFQNEAQLEKSRLLSDRFSAERPKGSFSTLEIQRTEQGDSAMYLCASSLLPGLQKLFFGSGTQLSVL.

DNA for the CDR3: TGTGCCAGCACCCCCGCAGAACGCCTCTCCTATAATTCACCCCTCCACTTT. Protein: CASTPAERLSYNSPLHF. V usage is TRBV6-5 and J usage is TRBJ1-6; D call uncertain. Between the trimmed V and J ends, which lost 7 bases and 0 bases, there was a span of 16 bases. The CDR3 runs to 17 residues. The germline CDR1 and CDR2 sequences are MNHEY and SVGAGI.

This clonotype was detected many times. The chain links TRBV7-2 to TRBJ2-1; TRBD2 aligns across 11 bases. Germline CDR1 SGHTA, CDR2 FQGNSA. The CDR3 spans 15 residues. V was clipped by 4 bases and J by 6 bases; unmatched bases: 5. The CDR3 loop reads CASSSLAGGSNEQFF. The CDR3 nucleotides read TGTGCCAGCAGCTCCCTAGCGGGGGGCTCCAATGAGCAGTTCTTC.

This clonotype was detected only a few times. This sequence joins TRBV6-6 and TRBJ2-1, with D perhaps TRBD2 (6 bases). The CDR3 is 14 residues long. Per the germline V gene, CDR1 is MNHNY and CDR2 is SVGAGI (reference sequence). V lost 4 bases and J lost 6, with 13 bases in between. Written as DNA, the CDR3 is TGTGCCAGCAGTTTACGGGACTCGGCCAATGAGCAGTTCTTC. The encoded protein is CASSLRDSANEQFF.

This clonotype was seen only a few times. The CDR3 coding sequence is TGTGCCAGCAGCACCGGGACCGTGGGAGGAGTAAGTGAAAAACTGTTTTTT. It codes for CASSTGTVGGVSEKLFF. The rearrangement joins TRBV7-1 to TRBJ1-4; TRBD1 might be the D (5 bases). TRBV7-1 is an ORF for which the function is uncertain. This CDR3 spans 17 amino acids. Trimming pared 5 bases from V and 7 bases from J, leaving 23 bases between.